The 13 T cell receptor beta chains listed next were all sequenced from one sample in a study of spatial heterogeneity in lung cancer. Findings and limits, study-wide: Counts that tracked tumor mutation counts were those of expanded intratumoral alpha and beta TCRs.

No antigens are known for them. TCRdb analysed the 5' RACE reads with MiXCR anew, one entry per CDR3 protein. The sample consists of 2,500 to 3,500 distinct CDR3 sequences, 11% of them appearing once. The time point: sample taken at primary tumor resection. The sample consisted of lung tumor tissue, taken at surgery. The receptors come from a male donor with early-stage non-small cell lung cancer.

This clonotype is labeled medium-sized. The chain carries TRBV6-1 and TRBJ2-1, with TRBD2 matching 11 bases. Germline CDR1 MNHNS, CDR2 SASEGT. This CDR3 is built from 13 residues. The J segment lost 5 bases and the V segment lost 6 bases, leaving 0 bases of the junction unmatched. CDR3 residues: CASRTSGNNEQFF. CDR3 nucleotides: TGTGCCAGCAGGACTAGCGGGAACAATGAGCAGTTCTTC.

This clonotype has at least ten counts. The chain couples TRBV7-9 to TRBJ2-7; no firm D call. V was clipped by 1 base and J by 7 bases, with 8 bases between them. Germline values: CDR1 SEHNR, CDR2 FQNEAQ (reference sequence). The CDR3 loop spans 12 amino acids. The CDR3 DNA reads TGTGCCAGCAGCTTAGGGGTCGGGGAGCAGTACTTC. Its translation is CASSLGVGEQYF.

This clonotype ranks as medium-sized. The V call is TRBV29-1, the J call TRBJ1-1; D gene uncertain. The V gene lost 4 bases and the J gene lost 7 bases, with 10 bases spanning the gap. The CDR3 totals 11 residues. Per germline, CDR1 SQVTM and CDR2 ANQGSEA. Here the CDR3 DNA reads TGCAGCGTTGTTCCGATGCGTGAAGCTTTCTTT. Encoded protein: CSVVPMREAFF.

This clonotype is medium-sized within its sample. The chain is built from TRBV14 and TRBJ1-3; unclear D gene. CDR1 and CDR2 from the germline V gene are SGHDN and FVKESK. Trimming pared 4 bases from V and 0 bases from J, leaving 19 bases between. The CDR3 is 18 amino acids. The CDR3 sequence: CASSRYRQATNSGNTIYF. In nucleotides, the CDR3 is TGTGCCAGCAGCCGGTACCGTCAAGCAACTAACTCTGGAAACACCATATATTTT.

This clonotype is medium-sized within its sample. V usage is TRBV19 and J usage is TRBJ1-4, with D maybe TRBD1 (5 bases). This CDR3 contains 15 residues. V lost 7 bases and J 5 bases, leaving 17 bases between the germline ends. Germline V CDR1 and CDR2: LNHDA, SQIVND (reference sequence). For the CDR3, the DNA is TGTGCCAGTACCACATTGGGGCAGCCGAATGAAAAACTGTTTTTT. Its translation is CASTTLGQPNEKLFF.

By share, this clonotype ranks as large. The rearrangement uses TRBV28 and TRBJ2-4; D remains ambiguous. Germline CDR1 MDHEN, CDR2 SYDVKM. Trimming removed 4 bases at V and 7 bases at J, with 11 bases between. The CDR3 has 13 residues. CDR3 nucleotide sequence: TGTGCCAGCAGTTCACCAGCGCGGAACATTCAGTACTTC. It encodes CASSSPARNIQYF.

This clonotype is termed medium-sized (0.01 to 0.1%). This chain connects TRBV6-1 to TRBJ2-7; 13 bases align to TRBD2. The CDR3 is made up of 15 amino acids. V shed 7 bases, J shed 12 bases, and the junction held 15 bases outside the gene matches. The germline gives CDR1 MNHNS, CDR2 SASEGT. DNA of the CDR3: TGTGCCAGCATCCCAGGACTAGCGGGGGACACACGAGGGTACTTC. Protein product: CASIPGLAGDTRGYF.

This clonotype was recorded many times. The chain couples TRBV27 to TRBJ1-5; 9 bases agree with TRBD1. Trimming took 5 bases from V and 6 from J; bases not matched to a gene: 8. In germline, CDR1 is MNHEY, CDR2 SMNVEV (reference sequence). CDR3 length: 15 amino acids. The CDR3 here is CASSTTTGGGQPQHF. The CDR3 DNA reads as TGTGCCAGCAGTACCACAACAGGGGGCGGTCAGCCCCAGCATTTT.

V and J are TRBV7-2 and TRBJ2-3; unclear D gene. The V end was cut by 6 bases, the J end by 1 base, with 2 bases between. Germline V gene sequence: CDR1 SGHTA, CDR2 FQGNSA. The CDR3 runs to 11 residues. The CDR3 protein is CASSRTDTQYF. The CDR3 DNA follows: TGTGCCAGCAGTCGCACAGATACGCAGTATTTT.

As to this clonotype: A single base separates this from a much larger clone, so it may be a read error. The J gene is TRBJ2-7, the V gene TRBV27; D unresolved. CDR3 length equals 13 residues. Germline CDR1 MNHEY, CDR2 SMNVEV (reference sequence). CDR3 DNA: TGTGACAGCAGTTCAATTGGGTTCTACGAGCAGTACTTC. This gives the protein CDSSSIGFYEQYF.

By share, this clonotype ranks as medium-sized. The chain employs TRBV29-1 and TRBJ2-2; 7 bases agree with TRBD1. Germline assignment: CDR1 SQVTM and CDR2 ANQGSEA. Trimming cost V 6 bases and J 4 bases; bases outside gene matches: 11. The CDR3 sequence is 15 residues long. CDR3 nucleotides: TGCAGCGTAGGAGGACAGGTCGTGGGCACCGGGGAGCTGTTTTTT. Protein product: CSVGGQVVGTGELFF.

V and J are TRBV2 and TRBJ2-1; no clear D gene. CDR3 length: 15 amino acids. Germline V gene data show CDR1 as SNHLY and CDR2 as FYNNEI. V lost 6 bases and J lost 6, with 18 bases in between. The CDR3 protein is CASSQWAIGLNEQFF. The DNA for the CDR3 is TGTGCCAGCAGCCAATGGGCTATAGGGCTCAATGAGCAGTTCTTC. Combining the CDR3 with reference TRBV2 and TRBJ2-1 gives the whole variable domain EPEVTQTPSHQVTQMGQEVILRCVPISNHLYFYWYRQILGQKVEFLVSFYNNEISEKSEIFDDQFSVERPDGSNFTLKIRSTKLEDSAMYFCASSQWAIGLNEQFFGPGTRLTVL.

This clonotype was recorded at least ten times. The chain recombines TRBV29-1 with TRBJ1-3; TRBD1 aligns across 8 bases. Germline lookup yields CDR1 SQVTM and CDR2 ANQGSEA. V lost 3 bases, J lost 5 bases, and 6 bases stayed unmatched. This CDR3 is 14 amino acids long. CDR3 coding DNA: TGCAGCGTTGACGTGACAGGGGCACGAAACACCATATATTTT. Translated: CSVDVTGARNTIYF.